Listed below are T cell receptor beta chains from one sample, sequenced in a study of blood T cell repertoires in COVID-19. Clones were sequenced by immunoSEQ multiplex PCR, and TCRdb holds only the in-frame ones, with some missing. The sample consists of roughly 350,000 clones, under 95% of them appearing once. The specimen was peripheral blood. The receptors shown here come from a young woman who had recovered from COVID-19. Each CDR3 is given with its conserved first and last residue. The D gene is left open where the match is weak. Part of the rows lack a size; the others show once, few, many or a class for expanded clones.

j_gene: TRBJ1-1
abundance: once
len: 14
v_gene: TRBV7-2
d_gene: TRBD1
CDR3aa: CASSLQGTDTEAFF
CDR3nt: TGTGCCAGCAGCTTACAGGGGACAGACACTGAAGCTTTCTTT

j_gene: TRBJ1-3
abundance: once
len: 15
v_gene: TRBV7-2
d_gene: -
CDR3aa: CASSSESSSGNTIYF
CDR3nt: TGTGCCAGCAGCTCTGAGTCGAGCTCTGGAAACACCATATATTTT

j_gene: TRBJ2-4
abundance: -
len: 16
v_gene: TRBV3-1/TRBV3-2
d_gene: TRBD1
CDR3aa: CASSLMNPTGIDIQYF
CDR3nt: TGTGCCAGCAGCCTTATGAATCCGACAGGGATAGACATTCAGTACTTC

j_gene: TRBJ1-2
abundance: -
len: 13
v_gene: TRBV6-5
d_gene: -
CDR3aa: CASRDDGGYGYTF
CDR3nt: TGTGCCAGCAGAGACGACGGAGGCTATGGCTACACCTTC

j_gene: TRBJ1-1
abundance: -
len: 14
v_gene: TRBV19
d_gene: TRBD1
CDR3aa: CASSAQGRGTEAFF
CDR3nt: TGTGCCAGTAGTGCACAGGGGCGAGGCACTGAAGCTTTCTTT

j_gene: TRBJ2-1
abundance: -
len: 17
v_gene: TRBV3-1/TRBV3-2
d_gene: TRBD2
CDR3aa: CASSRLTGTSTYNEQFF
CDR3nt: TGTGCCAGCAGCCGTTTAACCGGGACTAGCACGTACAATGAGCAGTTCTTC

j_gene: TRBJ1-2
abundance: -
len: 13
v_gene: TRBV6-5
d_gene: -
CDR3aa: CASSPGTDYGYTF
CDR3nt: TGTGCCAGCAGTCCCGGGACTGACTATGGCTACACCTTC

j_gene: TRBJ1-2
abundance: -
len: 14
v_gene: TRBV14
d_gene: -
CDR3aa: CASSNSGREGGYTF
CDR3nt: TGTGCCAGCAGCAATAGCGGCCGAGAGGGAGGCTACACCTTC

j_gene: TRBJ1-2
abundance: -
len: 13
v_gene: TRBV7-6
d_gene: -
CDR3aa: CASSLARGLGYTF
CDR3nt: TGTGCCAGCAGCTTAGCGCGGGGACTTGGCTACACCTTC

j_gene: TRBJ2-2
abundance: -
len: 16
v_gene: TRBV23-1
d_gene: -
CDR3aa: CASSLSRTENTGELFF
CDR3nt: TGCGCCAGCAGTCTCTCCAGGACAGAGAACACCGGGGAGCTGTTTTTT

j_gene: TRBJ1-1
abundance: once
len: 14
v_gene: TRBV11-2
d_gene: -
CDR3aa: CASSLGGVNTEAFF
CDR3nt: TGTGCCAGCAGCTTAGGGGGGGTGAACACTGAAGCTTTCTTT

j_gene: TRBJ1-6
abundance: -
len: 15
v_gene: TRBV10-3
d_gene: -
CDR3aa: CAISRGGIRNSPLHF
CDR3nt: TGTGCCATCAGCAGGGGTGGGATACGAAATTCACCCCTCCACTTT

j_gene: TRBJ2-1
abundance: -
len: 12
v_gene: TRBV10-1
d_gene: -
CDR3aa: CASSEREKNQFF
CDR3nt: TGCGCCAGCAGTGAGAGGGAGAAAAACCAGTTCTTC

j_gene: TRBJ1-1
abundance: -
len: 13
v_gene: TRBV19
d_gene: TRBD1
CDR3aa: CASSITGGTEAFF
CDR3nt: TGTGCCAGTAGTATCACAGGGGGCACTGAAGCTTTCTTT

j_gene: TRBJ2-1
abundance: -
len: 15
v_gene: TRBV28
d_gene: -
CDR3aa: CASSLLSGSYNEQFF
CDR3nt: TGTGCCAGCAGTTTATTATCAGGGTCGTACAATGAGCAGTTCTTC

j_gene: TRBJ2-2
abundance: -
len: 19
v_gene: TRBV28
d_gene: TRBD2
CDR3aa: CASRNLGAGEFPNTGELFF
CDR3nt: TGTGCCAGCAGGAATCTGGGAGCGGGAGAATTTCCGAACACCGGGGAGCTGTTTTTT

j_gene: TRBJ1-2
abundance: -
len: 14
v_gene: TRBV6-5
d_gene: TRBD1
CDR3aa: CASSPRQGDYGYTF
CDR3nt: TGTGCCAGCAGTCCCCGACAGGGAGACTATGGCTACACCTTC

j_gene: TRBJ1-6
abundance: few
len: 14
v_gene: TRBV5-4
d_gene: -
CDR3aa: CASSLASVASPLHF
CDR3nt: TGTGCCAGCAGCTTGGCGTCAGTCGCTTCACCCCTCCACTTT

j_gene: TRBJ1-6
abundance: -
len: 14
v_gene: TRBV4-3
d_gene: TRBD1
CDR3aa: CASSLDRGPSPLHF
CDR3nt: TGCGCCAGCAGCCTTGACAGGGGGCCTTCACCCCTCCACTTT

j_gene: TRBJ2-2
abundance: -
len: 15
v_gene: TRBV5-6
d_gene: TRBD2
CDR3aa: CASSYQLADTGELFF
CDR3nt: TGTGCCAGCAGCTACCAGCTAGCGGACACCGGGGAGCTGTTTTTT

j_gene: TRBJ1-2
abundance: -
len: 14
v_gene: TRBV4-1
d_gene: -
CDR3aa: CASSQEDMGYGYTF
CDR3nt: TGCGCCAGCAGCCAAGAGGACATGGGGTATGGCTACACCTTC

j_gene: TRBJ1-4
abundance: -
len: 17
v_gene: TRBV11-3
d_gene: -
CDR3aa: CASSLDSAGSTNEKLFF
CDR3nt: TGTGCCAGCAGCTTAGATTCGGCCGGGTCAACTAATGAAAAACTGTTTTTT

j_gene: TRBJ2-1
abundance: -
len: 14
v_gene: TRBV27
d_gene: -
CDR3aa: CASSPDTGLNEQFF
CDR3nt: TGTGCCAGCAGTCCCGATACAGGGCTCAATGAGCAGTTCTTC

j_gene: TRBJ2-1
abundance: once
len: 16
v_gene: TRBV11-3
d_gene: TRBD2
CDR3aa: CASSLRSGKVGNEQFF
CDR3nt: TGTGCCAGCAGCCTCCGTAGCGGGAAGGTAGGCAATGAGCAGTTCTTC

j_gene: TRBJ2-4
abundance: -
len: 14
v_gene: TRBV5-1
d_gene: -
CDR3aa: CASSLDGGLDIQYF
CDR3nt: TGCGCCAGCAGCCTGGATGGGGGGTTAGACATTCAGTACTTC

j_gene: TRBJ2-2
abundance: -
len: 19
v_gene: TRBV2
d_gene: TRBD2
CDR3aa: CASSLPQRGAGGPRGELFF
CDR3nt: TGTGCCAGCAGTCTTCCCCAACGTGGAGCGGGAGGGCCCAGAGGGGAGCTGTTTTTT

j_gene: TRBJ2-1
abundance: -
len: 15
v_gene: TRBV21-1
d_gene: -
CDR3aa: CASSPGRLYYNEQFF
CDR3nt: TGTGCCAGCAGCCCCGGGAGGCTCTACTACAATGAGCAGTTCTTC

j_gene: TRBJ1-1
abundance: -
len: 13
v_gene: TRBV30
d_gene: -
CDR3aa: CAWNRQRNTEAFF
CDR3nt: TGTGCCTGGAATAGACAGAGGAACACTGAAGCTTTCTTT

j_gene: TRBJ1-1
abundance: -
len: 14
v_gene: TRBV7-9
d_gene: TRBD1
CDR3aa: CASSTTGGITEAFF
CDR3nt: TGTGCCAGCAGCACGACAGGGGGGATCACTGAAGCTTTCTTT